This is a list of T cell receptor beta chains from one sample in a study of OX40 agonist ivuxolimab in advanced cancers. Data came from immunoSEQ multiplex PCR; TCRdb stores just in-frame clones and leaves some out. The sample has about 28,000 clones, approximately 88% seen once; the top ten hold about a quarter. The sample here was CD4+ or CD8+ T cells sorted from blood, taken in a trial of the OX40 agonist ivuxolimab. The source is an adult with an advanced solid tumor such as melanoma, head and neck, liver or kidney cancer. Each CDR3 is given without its conserved first and last residue. Each record gives: CDR3 length, V gene, J gene, CDR3 protein.

11	TRBV4-1	TRBJ2-7	ASSQGTSYEQY
10	TRBV7-8	TRBJ1-1	ASSLSSTEAF
11	TRBV27	TRBJ2-5	ASSLTSAETQY
11	TRBV27	TRBJ2-7	ASSWNRAYEQY
12	TRBV30	TRBJ1-2	AWSVGGAGYGYT
10	TRBV6-1	TRBJ1-1	ASTPRAAEAF
13	TRBV19	TRBJ2-7	ASSIGSAALGEQY
11	TRBV5-1	TRBJ1-6	ASSIGQGVPLH
11	TRBV10-1	TRBJ2-1	ASSGTRYNEQF
16	TRBV9	TRBJ2-3	ASAHPGGAGVVADTQY
17	TRBV7-6	TRBJ1-5	ASSLGSGGDALGNQPQH
17	TRBV7-8	TRBJ2-6	ASSFSRAPIHSGANVLT
10	TRBV27	TRBJ2-1	ASSFRGNEQF
11	TRBV2	TRBJ2-1	ASRGGVGGGQF
11	TRBV6-5	TRBJ2-7	ASSYPGAYEQY
13	TRBV28	TRBJ1-1	ASSPKTGGPTEAF
13	TRBV27	TRBJ2-1	ASSYGGEGLNEQF